This T cell receptor (beta chain) was captured by sequencing in a study of identical twins. Study conclusions and caveats: Models underestimated out-of-frame TCR alpha sharing in monozygotic twins.

Template switching added a universal primer site; cDNA carried unique molecular identifiers. TCRdb recomputed calls from the 5' RACE reads with MiXCR, one row per CDR3 protein. The data show 690,000 or so distinct CDR3 sequences, with 8.6% seen just once and 0.75% to 1% held by the top ten. Germline V gene data show CDR1 as SEHNR and CDR2 as FQNEAQ (reference sequence). CDR3 size: 13 residues. J lost 6 bases, V lost 3 bases, and 5 bases had no gene match. In regard to this clonotype: The antigen remains unidentified.

These same data were also listed under a study on yellow fever vaccine responses in identical twins.

Sequences were obtained from PBMCs. This TCR was sampled from a woman aged 18-29 years in good health. V gene TRBV7-9 combines with J gene TRBJ2-7; 7 bases align to TRBD1. CDR3 in amino acids: CASSFPDRAEQYF. In DNA, the CDR3 is TGTGCCAGCAGCTTCCCCGACAGGGCCGAGCAGTACTTC. The variable domain in full, with the rest retrieved from reference TRBV7-9 and TRBJ2-7, is DTGVSQNPRHKITKRGQNVTFRCDPISEHNRLYWYRQTLGQGPEFLTYFQNEAQLEKSRLLSDRFSAERPKGSFSTLEIQRTEQGDSAMYLCASSFPDRAEQYFGPGTRLTVT.